This TCR beta chain was observed in a study of blood T cell repertoires in COVID-19 (dated by TCRdb to 2018 to 2021). Looking at the study overall: The collaborator samples originated in the United States, Italy and Spain and spanned the acute and convalescent phases of COVID-19. The material from the prospective study consisted of cDNA or gDNA derived from T cells, B-cell-depleted T cells, or PBMCs. The dataset comprised deeply sampled blood TCRbeta repertoires from subjects exposed to, actively infected with, or recovered from COVID-19. The repertoires were released in a freely available public database meant as a resource for research on the immune response to SARS-CoV-2. The samples were drawn from two sources: the first 160 participants of the ongoing ImmuneRACE study, and over 950 subjects contributed by 6 global collaborators. The sample metadata nearly always contained a de-identified subject ID, COVID-19 status, age in years and sex. Where HLA class I and class II types were available, the types were taken from metadata supplied by the sample provider, not from assay-based typing. Study-level results and caveats: Clinical and demographic metadata were provided uncurated, with the amount varying by source and participant.

This clone was picked up a small number of times. There is no known antigen for this receptor. There are no base qualities to consult, and no much larger clone falls within one base. Whole blood was collected in K2EDTA tubes by collaborating institutions according to the institutions' own protocols. For TCRbeta analysis, collaborators shipped samples as frozen whole blood, isolated PBMCs, or DNA extracted from either of those sample types. TCRbeta CDR3 regions were amplified from genomic DNA by means of the immunoSEQ Assay, a bias-controlled multiplex PCR. The study's own analysis went as follows. Nucleated cell counts per sample were estimated from amplification of reference gene primers within the assay. To quantify the absolute abundance of each unique TCRbeta CDR3 rearrangement, sequence reads were collapsed and filtered. For each sample, productive Simpson clonality was calculated by taking the square root of Simpson's diversity index across productive rearrangements. What TCRdb holds here is the immuneACCESS table cut down to in-frame rearrangements. Part of the clones is not present; checked against another copy, under half of the missing clones reflect an unresolved V gene, and the others are unexplained. V, J and clone size are those of that table, while D and trimming were read from the DNA. The sample table lists about 110,000 clones, approximately 81% of them with a count of one. 30% to 45% of the sample is held by the ten biggest clonotypes.

A distance of 12 bases separates the germline ends of V and J, which lose 4 bases and 2 bases respectively. Taken from the germline V gene, the CDR1 and CDR2 loops are MGHRA and YSYEKL. From cysteine to phenylalanine, the CDR3 is 14 amino acids long. Solely the CDR3 DNA is kept, with 42 bases framed from the first base. The sequence was obtained from a man older than 75 with acute or convalescent COVID-19. Sequences were obtained from peripheral blood. The chain couples TRBV4-1 to TRBJ2-7; the D gene is perhaps TRBD1, from 5 matching bases. The encoded CDR3 is CASSPARTTYEQYF. The sequenced DNA: TGCGCCAGCAGCCCAGCCCGGACAACCTACGAGCAGTACTTC.